The TCR beta chain described here comes from a study of cytomegalovirus exposure and HLA in healthy donors. Despite likely unrecorded immune exposures, the donors were nominally healthy at the time of sampling. A multiplex PCR was run with 60 Vbeta primers and 13 Jbeta primers. The protocol was immunoSEQ multiplex PCR, while the TCRdb copy is restricted to in-frame clones and leaves out a portion. The table shows tens of thousands of clones, with around 80% occurring only once. Trimming stripped 5 bases from V and 0 bases from J, with 13 bases between. The CDR3 loop spans 15 amino acids. Germline assignment: CDR1 LNHDA and CDR2 SQIVND (reference sequence).

This receptor was obtained from a man younger than 40 in good health and CMV-seronegative. The chain couples TRBV19 to TRBJ1-2; a possible D gene is TRBD1 (5 bases). Sequencing was carried out using PBMCs. DNA for the CDR3: TGTGCCAGTAGTCTTAGACAGAGAACTAACTATGGCTACACCTTC. The encoded protein is CASSLRQRTNYGYTF.